These 24 T cell receptor beta chains originate from one sample sequenced in a study of cytomegalovirus exposure and HLA in healthy donors (dated by TCRdb to the late 2010s). Library preparation employed the immunoSEQ multiplex PCR assay. TCRdb carries this immuneACCESS record with in-frame sequences only. Its versions omit some clonotypes, under half of them owing to an unresolved V gene in the studies checked, with the rest unexplained. The sample includes about 130,000 clones, with 80% to 90% observed a single time. The ten largest make up 9% to 9.5% of the sample. The sample was PBMCs. The receptors stem from a woman younger than 30 in good health and CMV-seropositive.

The chain combines TRBV18 with TRBJ2-1, with 7 nucleotides matching TRBD1. Germline V gene sequence: CDR1 KGHSH, CDR2 LQKENI. The V gene end was trimmed by 2 bases and the J gene end by 4 bases; junction bases not matched to a gene: 2. CDR3 length: 14 residues. This CDR3 is CASSPSDRYNEQFF. CDR3 DNA sequence: TGTGCCAGCTCACCATCGGACAGGTACAATGAGCAGTTCTTC.

The CDR3 bases are TGTGCCAGCAGCCCTACTAGCGGGGGGGCCGATACGCAGTATTTT. As protein: CASSPTSGGADTQYF. This chain uses TRBV6-5 with TRBJ2-3; 13 bases match TRBD2. V was clipped by 6 bases and J by 6 bases; unmatched bases: 6. The CDR3 loop spans 15 amino acids. Germline loops: CDR1 MNHEY, CDR2 SVGAGI.

This clone has only a few counts. The chain is built from TRBV19 and TRBJ1-1, with a tentative D call TRBD1 (6 bases). Trimming pared 2 bases from V and 8 bases from J, leaving 9 bases between. The CDR3 has 12 residues. CDR1 and CDR2 from the germline V gene are LNHDA and SQIVND (reference sequence). DNA for the CDR3: TGTGCCAGTAGTATATGGGGGCTGGAAGCTTTCTTT. Residues: CASSIWGLEAFF.

This clone appeared a few times. The rearrangement uses TRBV9 and TRBJ1-2; D may be TRBD1 (6 bases). The ends were cut back, 4 bases at V and 4 bases at J, with 17 bases in the middle. CDR1 SGDLS and CDR2 YYNGEE come from the germline V gene. CDR3 length: 15 amino acids. This CDR3 reads CASSPVFGGGYGYTF. DNA for the CDR3: TGTGCCAGCAGCCCAGTATTTGGGGGCGGCTATGGCTACACCTTC.

This chain connects TRBV7-6 to TRBJ2-3, with TRBD2 matching 12 bases. CDR1 is SGHVS, CDR2 FNYEAQ, per germline. CDR3 length: 16 residues. The ends lost 5 bases at V and 6 bases at J; junction bases unmatched: 9. CDR3 DNA sequence: TGTGCCAGCAGCCCAACGAGGACTAGCGGGGCGGATACGCAGTATTTT. This translates into CASSPTRTSGADTQYF.

The chain carries TRBV27 and TRBJ2-1, with TRBD1 matching over 9 bases. V lost 6 bases, J lost 2 bases, and 11 bases stayed unmatched. This CDR3 is 17 amino acids long. Germline values: CDR1 MNHEY, CDR2 SMNVEV (reference sequence). CDR3 region: CASRPTLRTGAYNEQFF. In DNA form, the CDR3 reads TGTGCCAGCAGACCTACCCTGCGGACAGGGGCCTACAATGAGCAGTTCTTC.

The chain couples TRBV6-6 to TRBJ1-4; D gene unclear. The CDR3 length is 11 residues. Germline-derived CDR1 and CDR2 are MNHNY and SVGAGI (reference sequence). Trimming removed 5 bases at V and 6 bases at J, with 4 bases between. The CDR3 is CASSTHEKLFF. In DNA form, the CDR3 reads TGTGCCAGCAGTACTCATGAAAAACTGTTTTTT.

This clone was seen only a few times. The chain is built from TRBV7-3 and TRBJ2-5; 8 bases fit TRBD2. The CDR3 contains 17 residues. J gave up 1 base and V 4 bases, and 11 bases lay outside the gene matches. Germline V gene lookup returns CDR1 SGHTA and CDR2 FQGTGA. The CDR3 DNA follows: TGTGCCAGCAGCTCACTAGGAGCGGGGGAAGCCCAAGAGACCCAGTACTTC. Translated: CASSSLGAGEAQETQYF. The variable domain in full, with the rest retrieved from reference TRBV7-3 and TRBJ2-5, is GAGVSQTPSNKVTEKGKYVELRCDPISGHTALYWYRQSLGQGPEFLIYFQGTGAADDSGLPNDRFFAVRPEGSVSTLKIQRTERGDSAVYLCASSSLGAGEAQETQYFGPGTRLLVL.

The V and J genes are TRBV4-1 and TRBJ2-3; possibly TRBD2 for D (6 bases). V lost 10 bases to trimming and J lost 7 bases, with 24 bases between them. Germline V CDR1 and CDR2: MGHRA, YSYEKL. This CDR3 is 15 amino acids long. The CDR3 sequence is CATTRTEGRPNTQYF. The CDR3 coding sequence is TGCGCCACCACCCGCACGGAGGGCCGCCCGAATACGCAGTATTTT.

The genes are TRBV9 and TRBJ1-1, with D possibly being TRBD1 (6 bases). From germline, CDR1 is SGDLS and CDR2 YYNGEE. This CDR3 has 13 residues. The V and J ends lost 3 bases and 11 bases respectively, with 17 bases between them. The CDR3 DNA follows: TGTGCCAGCAGCGGTTCCAGGGGATGGTTGGCTTTCTTT. Protein: CASSGSRGWLAFF. Full variable domain (outside the CDR3, taken from reference TRBV9 and TRBJ1-1): DSGVTQTPKHLITATGQRVTLRCSPRSGDLSVYWYQQSLDQGLQFLIQYYNGEERAKGNILERFSAQQFPDLHSELNLSSLELGDSALYFCASSGSRGWLAFFGQGTRLTVV.

V is TRBV6-1 and J is TRBJ2-5; TRBD2 aligns across 7 bases. The CDR3 extends over 14 amino acids. CDR1 and CDR2 (germline): MNHNS, SASEGT. J lost 4 bases, V lost 6 bases, and 8 bases had no gene match. DNA of the CDR3: TGTGCCAGCAGCGGACTAGGGGTCCGAGAGACCCAGTACTTC. Its translation is CASSGLGVRETQYF.

This chain links TRBV9 with TRBJ2-1; D uncertain. Per germline, CDR1 SGDLS and CDR2 YYNGEE. CDR3 length: 13 residues. V lost 4 bases to trimming and J lost 8 bases, with 13 bases between them. CDR3 region: CASSPSGVDEQFF. CDR3 in DNA: TGTGCCAGCAGCCCTAGTGGAGTTGATGAGCAGTTCTTC.

This clone has only one observation. The chain recombines TRBV6-1 with TRBJ2-3; no definite D call. V was shortened by 2 bases and J by 6 bases, with 6 bases between the two germline ends. Germline CDR1 is MNHNS and CDR2 is SASEGT. The CDR3 is made up of 12 amino acids. The CDR3 DNA is TGTGCCAGCAGTGAACCCGGGGATACGCAGTATTTT. Translation: CASSEPGDTQYF.

The gene calls are TRBV19 and TRBJ1-2; 9 positions agree with TRBD1. The V gene end was trimmed by 3 bases and the J gene end by 2 bases; junction bases not matched to a gene: 10. This CDR3 comprises 17 residues. Germline CDR1 LNHDA, CDR2 SQIVND (reference sequence). The CDR3 nucleotides read TGTGCCAGTAGTATGTGGACCCGGGACAGGGCCAACTATGGCTACACCTTC. As protein: CASSMWTRDRANYGYTF.

The chain joins TRBV9 to TRBJ2-3; D gene uncertain. Per the germline V gene, CDR1 is SGDLS and CDR2 is YYNGEE. This CDR3 is 12 amino acids long. Trimming shortened V by 1 base and J by 4 bases, and 4 bases separated the two germline ends. This chain's CDR3 is CASSVSPDTQYF. The DNA of the CDR3 is TGTGCCAGCAGCGTAAGCCCAGATACGCAGTATTTT.

V usage is TRBV30 and J usage is TRBJ1-1; D unresolved. Germline V gives CDR1 GTSNPN, CDR2 SVGIG (reference sequence). The length of the CDR3 is 14 residues. Trimming left V 0 bases short and J 1 base short, with 9 bases between. The CDR3 nucleotides read TGTGCCTGGAGTGTTTGGCAGGCGAACACTGAAGCTTTCTTT. Translation gives CAWSVWQANTEAFF.

The rearrangement links TRBV5-1 to TRBJ2-5, with D perhaps matching TRBD2 (6 bases). Trimming pared 7 bases from V and 5 bases from J, leaving 15 bases between. Germline CDR1 is SGHRS and CDR2 is YFSETQ. The CDR3 spans 13 residues. The CDR3 reads CASSTRAGETQYF. DNA for the CDR3: TGCGCCAGCTCGACCCGGGCGGGGGAGACCCAGTACTTC.

The chain joins TRBV30 to TRBJ1-4, with 9 bases identical to TRBD1. The germline gives CDR1 GTSNPN, CDR2 SVGIG (reference sequence). The J segment lost 7 bases and the V segment lost 6 bases, leaving 6 bases of the junction unmatched. The CDR3 has 13 amino acids. The chain's CDR3 is CACQTGGSEKLFF. The CDR3 nucleotides are TGTGCCTGTCAGACAGGGGGTAGTGAAAAACTGTTTTTT. Combining the CDR3 with reference TRBV30 and TRBJ1-4 gives the whole variable domain SQTIHQWPATLVQPVGSPLSLECTVEGTSNPNLYWYRQAAGRGLQLLFYSVGIGQISSEVPQNLSASRPQDRQFILSSKKLLLSDSGFYLCACQTGGSEKLFFGSGTQLSVL.

V and J are TRBV5-1 and TRBJ2-7, with D perhaps matching TRBD2 (5 bases). The CDR3 consists of 16 residues. The V end was cut by 0 bases, the J end by 2 bases, with 15 bases between. In germline, CDR1 is SGHRS, CDR2 YFSETQ. The CDR3, as DNA: TGCGCCAGCAGCTTGGCGTCAGGTCTCGGGGCCTACGAGCAGTACTTC. It translates to CASSLASGLGAYEQYF.

About this clone itself: Within the sample, other DNA sequences also encode this same CDR3. The chain is built from TRBV7-9 and TRBJ2-3; D possibly corresponds to TRBD1 (5 bases). The CDR3 consists of 15 residues. Germline-derived CDR1 and CDR2 are SEHNR and FQNEAQ (reference sequence). V lost 2 bases, J lost 3 bases, and 12 bases lay in between. CDR3: CASSLQGGRTDTQYF. The CDR3 coding sequence is TGTGCCAGCAGCTTACAGGGCGGTAGGACAGATACGCAGTATTTT.

The CDR3, as DNA: TGTGCCAGCAGTCAACGGGGTGGAAATTCACCCCTCCACTTT. It codes for CASSQRGGNSPLHF. V and J are TRBV6-6 and TRBJ1-6; unclear D gene. Germline V CDR1 and CDR2: MNHNY, SVGAGI (reference sequence). There are 14 residues in the CDR3. The V and J ends lost 5 bases and 7 bases respectively, with 12 bases between them.

The chain joins TRBV2 to TRBJ2-3; D gene uncertain. Trimming removed 1 base at V and 5 bases at J, with 10 bases between. Germline V gene lookup returns CDR1 SNHLY and CDR2 FYNNEI. This CDR3 spans 14 amino acids. The CDR3 is CASSEGTPRDTQYF. CDR3 in DNA: TGTGCCAGCAGTGAAGGTACACCCAGAGATACGCAGTATTTT.

The chain combines TRBV7-3 with TRBJ1-1, with 7 bases identical to TRBD1. The trim removed 2 bases at V and 1 base at J, leaving 4 bases unmatched. The germline gives CDR1 SGHTA, CDR2 FQGTGA. The CDR3 extends over 15 amino acids. The CDR3 region has the DNA TGTGCCAGCAGCTTAGAGACAGGGAGGAACACTGAAGCTTTCTTT. It codes for CASSLETGRNTEAFF.

The gene calls are TRBV7-6 and TRBJ2-3, with 9 bases identical to TRBD2. CDR1 SGHVS and CDR2 FNYEAQ come from the germline V gene. The CDR3 runs 14 residues. The V gene end was trimmed by 3 bases and the J gene end by 6 bases; junction bases not matched to a gene: 4. In DNA form, the CDR3 reads TGTGCCAGCAGCTTTAGCGGGGGATGGGATACGCAGTATTTT. Translating gives CASSFSGGWDTQYF.